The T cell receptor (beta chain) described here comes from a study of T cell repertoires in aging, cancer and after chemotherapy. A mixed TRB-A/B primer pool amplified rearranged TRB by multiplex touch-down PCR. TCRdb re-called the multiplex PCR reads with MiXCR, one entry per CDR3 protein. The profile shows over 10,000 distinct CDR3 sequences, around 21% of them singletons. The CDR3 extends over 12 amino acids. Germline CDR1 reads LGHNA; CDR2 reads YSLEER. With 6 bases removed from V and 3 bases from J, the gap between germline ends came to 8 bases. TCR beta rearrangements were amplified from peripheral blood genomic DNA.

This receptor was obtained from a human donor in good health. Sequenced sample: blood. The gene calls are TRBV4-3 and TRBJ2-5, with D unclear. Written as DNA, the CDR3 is TGCGCCAGCAGTAAAAGTAAAGAGACCCAGTACTTC. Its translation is CASSKSKETQYF.